The 28 T cell receptor beta chains in this list originate from one sample, sequenced in a study of OX40 agonist ivuxolimab in advanced cancers. Assay: immunoSEQ multiplex PCR; the TCRdb copy retains only in-frame clones and omits some. The sample consists of around 92,000 clones, more than 85% of them appearing once. The sample in question was CD4+ or CD8+ T cells sorted from blood, obtained in a trial of the OX40 agonist ivuxolimab. These receptors all stem from an adult with an advanced solid tumor such as melanoma, head and neck, liver or kidney cancer.

The J gene is TRBJ1-2, the V gene TRBV6-6; D is undetermined. The germline CDR1 and CDR2 sequences are MNHNY and SVGAGI (reference sequence). V shed 7 bases and J shed 3 bases, with 12 bases lying between them. The CDR3 consists of 13 residues. The CDR3 loop reads CASTRNGYYGYTF. CDR3 DNA sequence: TGTGCCAGCACTCGAAACGGGTACTATGGCTACACCTTC.

The V gene is TRBV11-2, the J gene TRBJ2-4; 8 bases line up with TRBD2. J was trimmed by 6 bases and V by 1 base; bases with no gene match: 8. The CDR3 is 16 residues long. Germline V gene data show CDR1 as SGHAT and CDR2 as FQNNGV. This CDR3 reads CASSLGLAGSGNIQYF. CDR3 in DNA: TGTGCCAGCAGCTTAGGCTTAGCGGGGTCGGGAAACATTCAGTACTTC.

This clone turned up a few times. This sequence joins TRBV14 and TRBJ2-7, with 9 nucleotides matching TRBD1. This CDR3 has 14 amino acids. V shed 5 bases and J 5 bases; nucleotides not matched to a gene: 7. Germline V gene sequence: CDR1 SGHDN, CDR2 FVKESK. CDR3 bases: TGTGCCAGCAGCGTGGGACAGGGCTTCCACGAGCAGTACTTC. Its protein product is CASSVGQGFHEQYF.

CDR3 sequence reads: CASSARSTTDTQYF. Written as DNA, the CDR3 is TGTGCCAGTAGTGCACGTTCAACCACAGATACGCAGTATTTT. The V gene is TRBV19, the J gene TRBJ2-3; D is undetermined. Trimming removed 5 bases at V and 2 bases at J, with 11 bases between. This CDR3 contains 14 residues. Germline-derived CDR1 and CDR2 are LNHDA and SQIVND (reference sequence). The full variable domain, rest sourced from reference TRBV19 and TRBJ2-3, is DGGITQSPKYLFRKEGQNVTLSCEQNLNHDAMYWYRQDPGQGLRLIYYSQIVNDFQKGDIAEGYSVSREKKESFPLTVTSAQKNPTAFYLCASSARSTTDTQYFGPGTRLTVL.

The V call is TRBV15, the J call TRBJ2-1, with D possibly matching TRBD2 (5 bases). Germline values: CDR1 LNHNV, CDR2 YYDKDF (reference sequence). The CDR3 runs to 16 residues. Trimming removed 0 bases at V and 0 bases at J, with 9 bases between. In DNA form, the CDR3 reads TGTGCCACCAGCAGAGACACGGGGAGCTCCTACAATGAGCAGTTCTTC. Protein sequence: CATSRDTGSSYNEQFF.

This chain links TRBV6-6 with TRBJ2-1; 8 bases are shared with TRBD2. With V trimmed by 1 base and J by 9 bases, 8 bases remained unmatched. The CDR3 is 15 residues long. CDR1 is MNHNY and CDR2 is SVGAGI in the germline V gene (reference sequence). Written as DNA, the CDR3 is TGTGCCAGCAGTTACTTTAGCGGGGCTCAAGGTGAGCAGTTCTTC. Its protein is CASSYFSGAQGEQFF.

The chain has TRBV4-1 and TRBJ1-1, with 12 bases aligning to TRBD1. Trimming took 0 bases from V and 3 from J; bases not matched to a gene: 11. Germline CDR1 reads MGHRA; CDR2 reads YSYEKL. The CDR3 totals 19 residues. CDR3 loop: CASSQEVGTGGAWDTEAFF. In DNA, the CDR3 is TGCGCCAGCAGCCAAGAGGTCGGGACAGGGGGCGCCTGGGACACTGAAGCTTTCTTT.

Only one count was recorded for this clone. The junction departs from germline at one end; a sequencing error may be responsible. The CDR3: CTSSYSGYGDMQFF. The CDR3 nucleotides are TGTACCAGCAGTTACTCAGGTTACGGGGACATGCAGTTCTTC. The chain carries TRBV6-5 and TRBJ2-1, with D possibly being TRBD1 (6 bases). The V gene's germline CDR1 is MNHEY and CDR2 SVGAGI. CDR3 size: 14 residues.

J is TRBJ1-1 and V is TRBV4-1; D uncertain. This CDR3 contains 14 residues. The V and J ends lost 0 bases and 4 bases respectively, with 9 bases between them. The germline V gene has CDR1 MGHRA and CDR2 YSYEKL. DNA for the CDR3: TGCGCCAGCAGCCAAGATTCCCGGATCACTGAAGCTTTCTTT. It yields the protein CASSQDSRITEAFF.

The J gene is TRBJ1-2, the V gene TRBV4-1; D gene ambiguous. Between the trimmed V and J ends, which lost 0 bases and 1 base, there was a span of 9 bases. The CDR3 runs to 15 residues. The V gene's germline CDR1 is MGHRA and CDR2 YSYEKL. The CDR3 DNA follows: TGCGCCAGCAGCCAAGAAGTGGTTGATAACTATGGCTACACCTTC. Translation: CASSQEVVDNYGYTF.

The V gene is TRBV7-8, the J gene TRBJ2-7, with 7 nucleotides matching TRBD1. Germline V CDR1 and CDR2: SGHVS, FQNEAQ. The CDR3 is 13 residues long. V gave up 5 bases and J gave up 7 bases; unmatched junction bases: 8. The DNA for the CDR3 is TGTGCCAGCAGCCTCAACAGGGGTTCGGAGCAGTACGTC. Translation gives CASSLNRGSEQYV.

This chain uses TRBV19 with TRBJ2-1; D uncertain. V lost 6 bases to trimming and J lost 9 bases, with 12 bases between them. This CDR3 is built from 12 residues. Per germline, CDR1 LNHDA and CDR2 SQIVND (reference sequence). The CDR3 reads CASSLPPGEQFF. Written as DNA, the CDR3 is TGTGCCAGTAGCCTACCCCCCGGTGAGCAGTTCTTC.

This chain connects TRBV7-6 to TRBJ1-1; maybe TRBD1 (6 bases). The CDR3 loop spans 14 amino acids. Germline CDR1 is SGHVS and CDR2 is FNYEAQ. V shed 7 bases and J shed 4 bases, with 16 bases lying between them. CDR3 loop: CASTLRGGPTEAFF. The CDR3 bases are TGTGCCAGCACCCTTAGGGGGGGGCCCACTGAAGCTTTCTTT.

About this clone itself: It is unclear where the CDR3 begins or ends on the DNA, so no DNA is shown, and the CDR3 is as TCRdb lists it. The chain has TRBV28 and TRBJ1-1. The CDR3 extends over 13 residues, inclusive of both ends. Germline lookup yields CDR1 MDHEN and CDR2 SYDVKM. This CDR3 reads CASSFLENTEAFF.

The J gene is TRBJ2-3, the V gene TRBV12-5; 15 bases align to TRBD2. The germline CDR1 and CDR2 sequences are LGHNT and FRNRAP. V trimming: 2 bases; J trimming: 4 bases; junction bases outside the gene matches: 4. This CDR3 comprises 17 residues. CDR3 sequence reads: CASGLIGTSGRPDTQYF. CDR3 in DNA: TGTGCTAGTGGTTTGATTGGGACTAGCGGGAGGCCAGATACGCAGTATTTT.

J is TRBJ1-1 and V is TRBV28; D is uncertain. Germline V gene sequence: CDR1 MDHEN, CDR2 SYDVKM. V shed 1 base and J shed 7 bases, with 7 bases lying between them. CDR3 length: 12 amino acids. The CDR3 loop is CASSLFGVEAFF. CDR3 sequence (DNA): TGTGCCAGCAGTTTATTTGGGGTTGAAGCTTTCTTT.

The chain couples TRBV11-3 to TRBJ2-1; D remains ambiguous. The CDR3 spans 11 residues. Germline assignment: CDR1 SGHNT and CDR2 YENEEA. Trimming stripped 5 bases from V and 8 bases from J, with 7 bases between. The CDR3 DNA follows: TGTGCCAGCAGCCCTCGACATGAGCAGTTCTTC. It is translated as CASSPRHEQFF.

This chain links TRBV5-1 with TRBJ2-1; 12 positions agree with TRBD2. Germline CDR1 is SGHRS and CDR2 is YFSETQ. The CDR3 has 17 amino acids. V dropped 3 bases and J dropped 4; count of bases not matched to a gene: 8. CDR3 coding DNA: TGCGCCAGCAGCTCCCGTCCCGGACTAGCGGGGTACAATGAGCAGTTCTTC. As protein: CASSSRPGLAGYNEQFF.

This chain joins TRBV6-6 and TRBJ2-2; D unclear. V lost 6 bases and J 3 bases, leaving 14 bases between the germline ends. CDR1 is MNHNY and CDR2 is SVGAGI in the germline V gene (reference sequence). The CDR3 extends over 15 amino acids. CDR3 loop: CASSPSFADTGELFF. CDR3 sequence (DNA): TGTGCCAGCAGCCCTTCTTTCGCCGACACCGGGGAGCTGTTTTTT.

This chain joins TRBV4-3 and TRBJ2-3, with D perhaps matching TRBD2 (5 bases). CDR1 is LGHNA, CDR2 YSLEER, per germline. The CDR3 length is 15 residues. V was clipped by 1 base and J by 2 bases, with 10 bases between them. DNA of the CDR3: TGCGCCAGCAGCCAAGGGAGGCTAGACACAGATACGCAGTATTTT. As protein: CASSQGRLDTDTQYF.

The chain joins TRBV4-2 to TRBJ2-7, with TRBD2 matching 8 bases. Germline CDR1 and CDR2: LGHNA and YNFKEQ. Germline trimming cut 4 bases from V and 6 bases from J; bases unmatched to any gene: 8. CDR3 size: 14 residues. The CDR3 loop is CASSPPSRGGEQYF. DNA of the CDR3: TGTGCCAGCAGCCCCCCGAGTCGGGGGGGCGAGCAGTACTTC.

The chain employs TRBV7-9 and TRBJ2-1; possibly TRBD2 for D (6 bases). The germline V gene has CDR1 SEHNR and CDR2 FQNEAQ (reference sequence). Trimming cost V 7 bases and J 2 bases, with 18 bases left between them. The CDR3 consists of 16 residues. The CDR3 DNA reads TGTGCCAGCACCTCACGGGACGGGACTCCCTACAATGAGCAGTTCTTC. Its protein is CASTSRDGTPYNEQFF.

V usage is TRBV30 and J usage is TRBJ1-1, with D uncertain. The CDR3 extends over 12 amino acids. CDR1 GTSNPN and CDR2 SVGIG come from the germline V gene (reference sequence). Deletions cut 7 bases from V and 0 bases from J, with 9 bases between. The CDR3 protein is CALAQMNTEAFF. In DNA form, the CDR3 reads TGTGCCTTAGCCCAGATGAACACTGAAGCTTTCTTT.

This chain joins TRBV20-1 and TRBJ1-2; 8 bases are shared with TRBD1. Trimming removed 7 bases from V and 4 bases from J; junction bases left unmatched: 2. CDR3 size: 11 residues. Germline V lookup: CDR1 DFQATT, CDR2 SNEGSKA (reference sequence). Here the CDR3 DNA reads TGCAGTGTAGGGACAGGCTATGGCTACACCTTC. As protein: CSVGTGYGYTF.

A single count supports this clone. The genes are TRBV9 and TRBJ1-6; D is perhaps TRBD1 (5 bases). The germline gives CDR1 SGDLS, CDR2 YYNGEE. The CDR3 contains 15 residues. V was shortened by 4 bases and J by 10 bases, with 18 bases between the two germline ends. The CDR3 is CASSPDGRGNSPLHF. The CDR3 DNA follows: TGTGCCAGCAGCCCCGACGGAAGGGGCAACTCACCCCTCCACTTT.

This clone was counted a few times. The CDR3 nucleotides read TGTGCCAGCAGTGCCAGAGAGAATGGCTACACCTTC. This codes for CASSARENGYTF. The chain recombines TRBV2 with TRBJ1-2; the D is unclear. Germline CDR1 and CDR2: SNHLY and FYNNEI. Trimming shortened V by 4 bases and J by 6 bases, and 9 bases separated the two germline ends. This CDR3 region has 12 residues.

The rearrangement uses TRBV7-2 and TRBJ2-2; TRBD1 matches at 8 bases. The length of the CDR3 is 14 residues. Germline values: CDR1 SGHTA, CDR2 FQGNSA. Trimming at V came to 6 bases and at J to 3 bases, leaving 3 bases not matched to a gene. CDR3 sequence reads: CASRLDRDTGELFF. In DNA, the CDR3 is TGTGCCAGCAGACTGGACAGGGACACCGGGGAGCTGTTTTTT.

V is TRBV4-3 and J is TRBJ2-7; 7 bases fit TRBD2. The length of the CDR3 is 12 residues. The germline CDR1 and CDR2 sequences are LGHNA and YSLEER. CDR3 amino acids: CASSRKKRGRDV. In DNA form, the CDR3 reads TGCGCCAGCAGCCGAAAAAAGCGGGGACGAGACGTC.